The 6 T cell receptor beta chains listed next were all sequenced from one sample in a study of T cell repertoires in cytomegalovirus infection. In TCRdb, the reads were re-called with MiXCR into one record per CDR3 protein. Of around 530,000 distinct CDR3 sequences listed, about a quarter were seen once; the top ten hold about 12%. Source material: PBMCs. All receptors come from a human donor in good health (CMV status not recorded). Some clones in this sample may be carry-over from other donors' samples.

The rearrangement joins TRBV20-1 to TRBJ2-1; D is undetermined. The CDR3 totals 11 residues. Trimming pared 5 bases from V and 4 bases from J, leaving 6 bases between. From germline, CDR1 is DFQATT and CDR2 SNEGSKA (reference sequence). This chain's CDR3 is CSAPSYNEQFF. The CDR3 DNA reads TGCAGTGCTCCCAGTTACAATGAGCAGTTCTTC.

The chain has TRBV11-2 and TRBJ2-7; 10 positions match TRBD2. With 1 base clipped from V and 5 bases from J, the junction kept 5 bases outside the gene matches. Germline lookup yields CDR1 SGHAT and CDR2 FQNNGV. CDR3 length equals 15 residues. CDR3 in amino acids: CASSLGASGSHEQYF. The CDR3 nucleotides are TGTGCCAGCAGCTTAGGAGCTAGCGGGAGCCACGAGCAGTACTTC.

In this sample, this clonotype turned up a few times. The chain uses TRBV12-3 or TRBV12-4 and TRBJ2-7, with D possibly matching TRBD1 (6 bases). There are 14 residues in the CDR3. The V end lost 1 base, the J end lost 3 bases, and 10 bases lay between the germline ends. Written as DNA, the CDR3 is TGTGCCAGCAGTTTAGGGGACAAAGGCTACGAGCAGTACTTC. Translation gives CASSLGDKGYEQYF.

The chain combines TRBV27 with TRBJ2-7; the D is unclear. The germline gives CDR1 MNHEY, CDR2 SMNVEV (reference sequence). Trimming took off 0 bases at V and 0 bases at J, with 6 bases between the two ends. The CDR3 contains 14 residues. DNA for the CDR3: TGTGCCAGCAGTTTATCGAGGAGCTCCTACGAGCAGTACTTC. Translation gives CASSLSRSSYEQYF.

This clonotype was seen a few times. V usage is TRBV11-3 and J usage is TRBJ2-1, with unresolved D. In germline, CDR1 is SGHNT, CDR2 YENEEA. This CDR3 spans 13 amino acids. Trimming took off 7 bases at V and 8 bases at J, with 15 bases between the two ends. CDR3 nucleotide sequence: TGTGCCAGCAATATTGGCTTTGGAGATGAGCAGTTCTTC. Residues: CASNIGFGDEQFF.

The chain combines TRBV6-2 or TRBV6-3 with TRBJ1-5; D is unresolved. The CDR3 length is 17 residues. V lost 4 bases and J lost 5, with 21 bases in between. Germline CDR1 is MNHEY and CDR2 is SVGEGT. CDR3 in DNA: TGTGCCAGCAGTTCGATCACTGGACCGCCTGGGGATCAGCCCCAGCATTTT. Its protein product is CASSSITGPPGDQPQHF.